This TCR beta chain is from a study of blood T cell repertoires in COVID-19. This clone was recorded only once. Sequencing was performed with immunoSEQ multiplex PCR; in TCRdb, only in-frame clones are kept and a portion is missing. The repertoire holds about 310,000 clones, with 89% as singletons. Individuals aged roughly 18 to 95 years were recruited from 24 US areas. Resolution of symptoms, clearance, or two negative PCRs was present in recovered Cohort 3 donors. This CDR3 comprises 14 residues. CDR1 is GTSNPN, CDR2 SVGIG, per germline (reference sequence). V gave up 8 bases and J gave up 0 bases, with 11 bases separating them.

Material for sequencing was PBMCs or T cells enriched from blood (not recorded which). This chain links TRBV30 with TRBJ1-6; D unresolved. The clonotype was recovered from a man in his sixties who had recovered from COVID-19. The CDR3 sequence is CALTGSSYNSPLHF. CDR3 in DNA: TGTGCCCTAACCGGGAGCTCCTATAATTCACCCCTCCACTTT. The full variable domain, with the rest looked up from reference TRBV30 and TRBJ1-6, is SQTIHQWPATLVQPVGSPLSLECTVEGTSNPNLYWYRQAAGRGLQLLFYSVGIGQISSEVPQNLSASRPQDRQFILSSKKLLLSDSGFYLCALTGSSYNSPLHFGNGTRLTVT.